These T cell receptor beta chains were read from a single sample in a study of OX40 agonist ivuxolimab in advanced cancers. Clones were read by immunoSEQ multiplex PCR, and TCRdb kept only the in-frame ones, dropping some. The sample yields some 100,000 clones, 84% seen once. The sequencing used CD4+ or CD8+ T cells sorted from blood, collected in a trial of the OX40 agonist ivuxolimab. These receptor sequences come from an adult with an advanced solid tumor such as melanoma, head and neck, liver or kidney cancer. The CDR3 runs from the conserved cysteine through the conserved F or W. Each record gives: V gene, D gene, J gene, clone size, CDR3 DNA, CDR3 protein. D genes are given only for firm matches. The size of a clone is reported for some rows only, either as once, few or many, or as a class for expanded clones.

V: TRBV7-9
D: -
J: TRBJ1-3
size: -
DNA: TGTGCCAGCAGCTGGACAGACAGCTCTGGAAACACCATATATTTT
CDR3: CASSWTDSSGNTIYF

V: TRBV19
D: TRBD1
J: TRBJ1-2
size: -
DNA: TGTGCCAGTAGGGACACAGGGGGATTTAACTATGGCTACACCTTC
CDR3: CASRDTGGFNYGYTF

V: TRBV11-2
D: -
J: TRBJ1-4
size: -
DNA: TGTGCCAGCAGCTCAGGTGCAACTAATGAAAAACTGTTTTTT
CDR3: CASSSGATNEKLFF

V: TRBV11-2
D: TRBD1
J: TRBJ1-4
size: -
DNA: TGTGCCAGCAGCTTAGATGGACAGGGAAAACTGTTTTTT
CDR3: CASSLDGQGKLFF

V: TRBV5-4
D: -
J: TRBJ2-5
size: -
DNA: TGTGCCAGCAGCTTGGGGACAGCGACTCCCCAAGAGACCCAGTACTTC
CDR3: CASSLGTATPQETQYF

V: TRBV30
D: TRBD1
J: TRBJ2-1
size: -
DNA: TGTGCCTGGAGGGATAACCGGGGACAGGGGGGTCACAATGAGCAGTTCTTC
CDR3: CAWRDNRGQGGHNEQFF

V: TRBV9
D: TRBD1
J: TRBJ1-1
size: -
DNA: TGTGCCAGCAGCGGGGAGGGGACAGGGGACACTGAAGCTTTCTTT
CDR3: CASSGEGTGDTEAFF

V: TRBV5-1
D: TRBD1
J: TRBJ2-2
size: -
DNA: TGCGCCAGCAGCTTGCCGGACAGGGGTACCGGGGAGCTGTTTTTT
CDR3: CASSLPDRGTGELFF

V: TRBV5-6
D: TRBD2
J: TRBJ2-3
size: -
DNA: TGTGCCAGCCAACCTGCGGGGGGACGCACAGATACGCAGTATTTT
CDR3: CASQPAGGRTDTQYF

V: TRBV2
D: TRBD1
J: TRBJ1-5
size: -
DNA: TGTGCCAGCAGCCGGGACAGGGAACCCCAGCATTTT
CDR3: CASSRDREPQHF

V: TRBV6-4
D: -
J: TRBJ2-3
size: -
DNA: TGTGCCAGCAGTAGGGACAAGAGCACAGATACGCAGTATTTT
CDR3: CASSRDKSTDTQYF

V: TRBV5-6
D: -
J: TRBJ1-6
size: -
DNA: TGTGCCAGCAGCTGGGCAGGAGACCCTATTGAACCCCTCCACTTT
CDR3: CASSWAGDPIEPLHF

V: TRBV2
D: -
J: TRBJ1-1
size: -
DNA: TGTGCCAGCAGTGATCAGGGATGGACTGAAGCTTTCTTT
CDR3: CASSDQGWTEAFF

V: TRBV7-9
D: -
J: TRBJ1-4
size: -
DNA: TGTGCCAGCAGCCCCGAAGGTTCCTTTAATGAAAAACTGTTTTTT
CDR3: CASSPEGSFNEKLFF

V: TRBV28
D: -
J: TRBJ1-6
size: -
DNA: TGTGCCGGCAGTACCACACAGGGTTCACCCCTCCACTTT
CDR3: CAGSTTQGSPLHF

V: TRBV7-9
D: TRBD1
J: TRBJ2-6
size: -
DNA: TGTGCCAGCAGCTCGGGACAGCTTTCCTTCTACTCTGGGGCCAACGTCCTGACTTTC
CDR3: CASSSGQLSFYSGANVLTF

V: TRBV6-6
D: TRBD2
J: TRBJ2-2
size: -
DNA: TGTGCCAGCAGACCACTAGCGGGGGGTGAAACCGGGGAGCTGTTTTTT
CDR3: CASRPLAGGETGELFF

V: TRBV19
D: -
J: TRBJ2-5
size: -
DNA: TGTGCCAGTAGTACGTCAGCTCTGGAGACCCAGTACTTC
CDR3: CASSTSALETQYF

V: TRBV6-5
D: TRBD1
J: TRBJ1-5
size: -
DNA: TGTGCCAGCAGTAGGGACAGGGATCAGCCCCAGCATTTT
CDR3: CASSRDRDQPQHF

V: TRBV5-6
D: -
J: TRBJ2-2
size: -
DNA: TGTGCCAGCAGCTTAGGTCGGACCGGGGAGCTGTTTTTT
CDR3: CASSLGRTGELFF

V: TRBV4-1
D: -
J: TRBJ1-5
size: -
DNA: TGCGCCAGCAGCCAAGGGGCTGGCGGGATTAATCAGCCCCAGCATTTT
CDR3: CASSQGAGGINQPQHF

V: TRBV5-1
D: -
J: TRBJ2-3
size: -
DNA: TGCGCCAGCAGCTCCTTTTCGGGGGTTTTCGGGTCCACTAGCACAGATACGCAGTATTTT
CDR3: CASSSFSGVFGSTSTDTQYF

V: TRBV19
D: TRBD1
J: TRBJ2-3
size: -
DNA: TGTGCCAGTAGTATAGGGGGACAGGGGCGGACAGATACGCAGTATTTT
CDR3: CASSIGGQGRTDTQYF

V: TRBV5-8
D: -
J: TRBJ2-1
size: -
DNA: TGTGCCAGCAGCTTCCGCTCTAGTGGGCAGGTTATGTATGAGCAGTTCTTC
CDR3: CASSFRSSGQVMYEQFF

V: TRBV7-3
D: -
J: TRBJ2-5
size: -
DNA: TGTGCCAGCAGCTTTGGAAAGGGGGAGACCCAGTACTTC
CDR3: CASSFGKGETQYF

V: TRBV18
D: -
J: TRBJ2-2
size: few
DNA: TGTGCCAGCTCACCACAGATGGGAATTGACACCGGGGAGCTGTTTTTT
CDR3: CASSPQMGIDTGELFF

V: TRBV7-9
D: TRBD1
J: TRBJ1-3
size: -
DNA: TGTGCCAGCAGCCGACAGGGTTCTACTGGAAACACCATATATTTT
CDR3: CASSRQGSTGNTIYF

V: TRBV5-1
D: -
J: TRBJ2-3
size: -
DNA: TGCGCCAGCAGCTCCGGGGGAAGCACAGATACGCAGTATTTT
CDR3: CASSSGGSTDTQYF

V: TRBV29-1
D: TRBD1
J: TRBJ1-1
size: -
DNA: TGCAGCGTTGAAGCGGACAGGGGGCAAGCTTTCTTT
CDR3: CSVEADRGQAFF

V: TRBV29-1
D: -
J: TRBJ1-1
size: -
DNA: TGCAGCGTTGAAGACCCTATTGAAGCTTTCTTT
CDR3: CSVEDPIEAFF

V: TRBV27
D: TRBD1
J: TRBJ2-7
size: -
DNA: TGTGCCAGCAGTCCTGGGTGGGACAGGGGAATGGCCGAGCAGTACTTC
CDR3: CASSPGWDRGMAEQYF

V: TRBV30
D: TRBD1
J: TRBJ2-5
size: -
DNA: TGTGCCTGGAGTGTAATCTGGTCAGGGGGCATACTGTACCAAGAGACCCAGTACTTC
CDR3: CAWSVIWSGGILYQETQYF

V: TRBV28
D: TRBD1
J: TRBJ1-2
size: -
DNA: TGTGCCAGCAGTTTCCCAGGGACAGGGAACTATGGCTACACCTTC
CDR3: CASSFPGTGNYGYTF

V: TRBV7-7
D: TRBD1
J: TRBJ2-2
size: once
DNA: TGTGCCAGCAGCCATCAGAGGGGGCTCGGCACCGGGGAGCTGTTTTTT
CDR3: CASSHQRGLGTGELFF

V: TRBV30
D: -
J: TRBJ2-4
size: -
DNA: TGTGCCTGGAGTGTAGGAACATCGGGTACTCAGTACTTC
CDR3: CAWSVGTSGTQYF

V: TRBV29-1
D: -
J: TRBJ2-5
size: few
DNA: TGCAGCGTTGTAGTAGGGGACGGCCGATACTTC
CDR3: CSVVVGDGRYF

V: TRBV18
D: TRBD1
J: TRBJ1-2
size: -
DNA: TGTGCCAGCTCACCCGGACAGGGAGTCTATGGCTACACCTTC
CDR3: CASSPGQGVYGYTF

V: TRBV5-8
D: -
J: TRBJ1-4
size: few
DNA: TGTGCCAGCAGCTTCGGAGCAACTAATGAAAAACTGTTTTTT
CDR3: CASSFGATNEKLFF

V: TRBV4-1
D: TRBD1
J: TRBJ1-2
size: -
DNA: TGCGCCAGCAGCCAACAAGACGACAGGGAGGGCTATGGCTACACCTTC
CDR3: CASSQQDDREGYGYTF

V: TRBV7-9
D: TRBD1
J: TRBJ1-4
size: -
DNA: TGTGCCAGCAGCTTAGGTACAGGGGTTAATGAAAAACTGTTTTTT
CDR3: CASSLGTGVNEKLFF

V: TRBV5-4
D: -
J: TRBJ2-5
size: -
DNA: TGTGCCAGCAGTCGTGACAGTTTTCAAGAGACCCAGTACTTC
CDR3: CASSRDSFQETQYF